The present entry profiles one T cell receptor (beta chain) with its context. How the authors handled the data: Nucleated cell counts were estimated from reference gene primer amplification. The repertoire was sequenced with immunoSEQ multiplex PCR; TCRdb's copy has only in-frame clones and lacks some. V and J calls and clone size are given by that table; D and trimming were obtained from the DNA. The repertoire includes 150,000 to 200,000 clones, approximately 89% of them detected once, and 2.5% to 4% sits in the top ten. This CDR3 comprises 14 residues. The V end lost 6 bases, the J end lost 1 base, and 13 bases lay between the germline ends. Per germline, CDR1 SNHLY and CDR2 FYNNEI. The source of the sample is a study of blood T cell repertoires in COVID-19. At the level of the study: PBMCs, B-cell-depleted T cells, or T cells were the source of the cDNA or gDNA that made up the material.

The material sequenced was peripheral blood. The rearrangement links TRBV2 to TRBJ2-7; D is possibly TRBD1 (6 bases). The TCR was taken from a man between 65 and 85 years old with acute or convalescent COVID-19. CDR3 loop: CASSSDRSSYEQYF. The DNA of the CDR3 is TGTGCCAGCAGCTCCGACAGGTCTTCCTACGAGCAGTACTTC.